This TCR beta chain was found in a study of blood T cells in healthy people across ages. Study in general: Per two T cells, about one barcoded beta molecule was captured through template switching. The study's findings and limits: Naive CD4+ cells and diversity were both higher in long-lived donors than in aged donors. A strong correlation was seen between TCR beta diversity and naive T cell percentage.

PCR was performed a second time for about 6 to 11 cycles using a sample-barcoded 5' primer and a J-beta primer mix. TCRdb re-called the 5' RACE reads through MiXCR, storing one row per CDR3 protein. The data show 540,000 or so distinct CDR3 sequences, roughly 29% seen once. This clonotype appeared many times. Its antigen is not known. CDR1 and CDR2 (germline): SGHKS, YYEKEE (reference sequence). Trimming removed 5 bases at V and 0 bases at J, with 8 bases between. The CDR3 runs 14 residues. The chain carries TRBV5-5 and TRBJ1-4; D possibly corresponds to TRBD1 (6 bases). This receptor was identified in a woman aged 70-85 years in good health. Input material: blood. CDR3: CASRSGATNEKLFF. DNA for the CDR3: TGTGCCAGCAGATCAGGGGCAACTAATGAAAAACTGTTTTTT. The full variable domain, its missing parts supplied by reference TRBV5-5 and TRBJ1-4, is DAGVTQSPTHLIKTRGQQVTLRCSPISGHKSVSWYQQVLGQGPQFIFQYYEKEERGRGNFPDRFSARQFPNYSSELNVNALLLGDSALYLCASRSGATNEKLFFGSGTQLSVL.